Listed below are T cell receptor beta chains from one sample, sequenced in a study of T cells in Graves' hyperthyroidism and ophthalmopathy. In TCRdb, the multiplex PCR reads were re-called with MiXCR into one record per CDR3 protein. The sample holds 250,000 to 300,000 distinct CDR3 sequences, around 13% seen once. The specimen was blood. The origin of the receptors is a woman in her 40s with Graves' hyperthyroidism. Both conserved end residues are part of each CDR3. A D gene is named only where the DNA matches it firmly. The size of a clone is reported for some rows only, either as once, few or many, or as a class for expanded clones.

j_call d_call clone_size v_call cdr3_nt cdr3_aa
TRBJ1-5 TRBD1 - TRBV18 TGTGCCAGCTCACACGCCCCTACGGGACAGGTGCGTTCGCCCCAGCATTTT CASSHAPTGQVRSPQHF
TRBJ1-5 - many TRBV30 TGTGCCTGGAGTGGAAAAGGTAGTCAGCCCCAGCATTTT CAWSGKGSQPQHF
TRBJ1-5 TRBD1 - TRBV5-6 TGTGCCAGCAGCATTGGACAGGGGGGCAATCAGCCCCAGCATTTT CASSIGQGGNQPQHF
TRBJ2-4 - many TRBV15 TGTGCCACCAGCAGAGGAGGGAACCGAGGGGTAGCCAAAAACATTCAGTACTTC CATSRGGNRGVAKNIQYF
TRBJ2-1 - many TRBV3-1 TGTGCCAGCAGCCAAGATCAAGGGGGCTACAATGAGCAGTTCTTC CASSQDQGGYNEQFF
TRBJ1-5 TRBD1 many TRBV29-1 TGCAGCGTTGCCCCGACAGGGGATCAGCCCCAGCATTTT CSVAPTGDQPQHF
TRBJ2-5 - few TRBV9 TGTGCCAGCAGCGTAGGTGACCCAGAGACCCAGTACTTC CASSVGDPETQYF
TRBJ2-1 - many TRBV2 TGTGCCAGCAGTGACTATACGACTCTTGGTGAGCAGTTCTTC CASSDYTTLGEQFF
TRBJ2-7 - few TRBV4-1 TGCGCCAGCAGTCATATACAGGGCCACGAGCAGTACTTC CASSHIQGHEQYF
TRBJ1-2 - - TRBV14 TGTGCCAGCAGTCGGGACCTAAATCCCTATGGCTACACCTTC CASSRDLNPYGYTF
TRBJ1-5 - - TRBV3-1 TGTGCCAGCAGCCCCTGGGGGGCGCAGCCCCAGCATTTT CASSPWGAQPQHF
TRBJ2-2 - many TRBV28 TGTGCCAGCAGTTTAAGGACCCCCGGGGAGCTGTTTTTT CASSLRTPGELFF
TRBJ2-2 TRBD2 - TRBV4-1 TGCGCCAGCAGCCGGGGGTCACTGCGGGGGACCGCCGGGGAGCTGTTTTTT CASSRGSLRGTAGELFF
TRBJ2-7 - many TRBV28 TGTGCCAGCAGCCTGGGATTCTACGAGCAGTACTTC CASSLGFYEQYF
TRBJ1-4 - few TRBV7-2 TGTGCCAGCAGCCCTAGTATGCTGGCAACTAATGAAAAACTGTTTTTT CASSPSMLATNEKLFF
TRBJ1-5 - many TRBV2 TGTGCCAGCACCTCACGGGGCAATCAGCCCCAGCATTTT CASTSRGNQPQHF
TRBJ2-1 - few TRBV19 TGTGCCAGTAGTAATGGCGGGATCTTCAATGAGCAGTTCTTC CASSNGGIFNEQFF
TRBJ2-3 TRBD2 many TRBV28 TGTGCCAGCAGTTTAAGAATCGCGGGAGGTTCTAGCACAGATACGCAGTATTTT CASSLRIAGGSSTDTQYF
TRBJ2-3 - many TRBV30 TGTGCCTGGACTCGGGGATCCACAGATACGCAGTATTTT CAWTRGSTDTQYF
TRBJ1-5 - - TRBV13 TGTGCCAGCAGCGGGAGTGGGGCCGGAGATCAGCCCCAGCATTTT CASSGSGAGDQPQHF
TRBJ2-1 - many TRBV20-1 TGCAGTGCTAGGGGTGGCTCCTACAATGAGCAGTTCTTC CSARGGSYNEQFF
TRBJ1-5 - - TRBV4-1 TGCGCCAGCAGCCAAGTATTGATTTGGGGGGCGGGGTATAGCAATCAGCCCCAGCATTTT CASSQVLIWGAGYSNQPQHF
TRBJ1-6 TRBD1 - TRBV7-9 TGTGCCAGCAGGGGACAGGGAGTAAATTCACCCCTCCACTTT CASRGQGVNSPLHF
TRBJ2-2 TRBD1 many TRBV11-2 TGTGCCAGCAGTAACGCCGGGACAGGGGCCACCGGGGAGCTGTTTTTT CASSNAGTGATGELFF
TRBJ1-2 TRBD1 few TRBV5-1 TGCGCCAGCAGCCATGACAGGGGGGCCTTGGATGGCTACACCTTC CASSHDRGALDGYTF
TRBJ2-1 - - TRBV2 TGTGCCAGCTTAGGATTGAAGCGGGCCTACAATGAGCAGTTCTTC CASLGLKRAYNEQFF
TRBJ1-2 - many TRBV30 TGTGCCTGGAGAACCGGGGTCGGCTACACCTTC CAWRTGVGYTF
TRBJ2-1 - - TRBV12-3/TRBV12-4 TGTGCCAGCACCATGATTAACTCCTACAATGAGCAGCTCTTC CASTMINSYNEQLF
TRBJ2-3 - many TRBV28 TGTGCCAGCAGACAATTATCGGAGGGCACAGATACGCAGTATTTT CASRQLSEGTDTQYF
TRBJ1-1 - many TRBV13 TGTGCCAGCAGCTCGAACGGGGGTTTGAACACTGAAGCTTTCTTT CASSSNGGLNTEAFF
TRBJ2-4 - many TRBV6-1 TGTGCCAGCAGTGAGGTCCCTGGGGCCAAAAACATTCAGTACTTC CASSEVPGAKNIQYF
TRBJ2-7 TRBD2 - TRBV20-1 TGCAGGGGGACTAGCGGAGGGGGCCACGAGCAGTACTTC CRGTSGGGHEQYF
TRBJ2-3 TRBD1 - TRBV27 TGTGCCAGCAGTCCCTACTCCGGACAGGGGACAGATACGCAGTATTTT CASSPYSGQGTDTQYF
TRBJ1-4 - many TRBV7-9 TGTGCCAGCAGCCGCGCGGTGGGGGGCGTTGAAAAACTGTTTTTT CASSRAVGGVEKLFF
TRBJ2-6 - many TRBV7-3 TGTGCCAGCAGCTTATCCCTCCCGGTGGGGAAAGGGGCCAACGTCCTGACTTTC CASSLSLPVGKGANVLTF
TRBJ2-5 - - TRBV12-3/TRBV12-4 TGTGCCACCCGGGGGACCGAAGAGACCCAGTACTTC CATRGTEETQYF
TRBJ1-3 TRBD1 many TRBV3-1 TGTGCCAGCAGCCCCCTAGGGACAGCGGGCAACACCATATATTTT CASSPLGTAGNTIYF
TRBJ2-1 TRBD2 many TRBV24-1 TGTGCCACCAGTCGACGCGGGAGCTCCTACAATGAGCAGTTCTTC CATSRRGSSYNEQFF
TRBJ1-1 - - TRBV28 TGTGCCAGCAGTTCCGTCATAGCTGAAGCTTTCTTT CASSSVIAEAFF
TRBJ2-2 TRBD2 few TRBV19 TGTGCCAGTACCGTCGAACTAGCGGGGGACACCGGGGAGCTGTTTTTT CASTVELAGDTGELFF
TRBJ1-4 - many TRBV10-3 TGTGCCTCCGGGGGGACGACTAATGAAAAACTGTTTTTT CASGGTTNEKLFF
TRBJ2-5 - many TRBV7-9 TGTGCCAGCAGCTTAATCTTGAGGGCCGGTGAGACCCAGTACTTC CASSLILRAGETQYF
TRBJ1-2 - - TRBV19 TGTGCCAGTAGTATAGGGGGGACTGATGGCTACACCTTC CASSIGGTDGYTF
TRBJ2-7 TRBD2 - TRBV6-1 TGTGCCGTCGGACTAGCGGACTACGAGCAGTACTTC CAVGLADYEQYF
TRBJ1-1 - - TRBV19 TGTGCCAGTACCAGACAACGAGGGGTATTCACTGAAGCTTTCTTT CASTRQRGVFTEAFF
TRBJ2-1 TRBD2 - TRBV7-9 TGTGCCAGCAGCCCCATAGCGGGAGGGCTAAGTGAGCAGTTCTTC CASSPIAGGLSEQFF
TRBJ2-7 TRBD1 many TRBV24-1 TGTGCCACCAGTGATTCTGGACAGGGCGTCGACGAGCAGTACTTC CATSDSGQGVDEQYF
TRBJ2-7 - many TRBV11-2 TGTGCCAGCAGCTTAGAGGGAGCTGGTTATGGGGAGCAGTACTTC CASSLEGAGYGEQYF